One sample yielded the 30 T cell receptor beta chains listed below, sequenced in a study of beta chain features in type 1 diabetes. Expressed TCRB transcripts were sequenced because the isolated RNA had all been reverse transcribed beforehand. Clones were read by immunoSEQ multiplex PCR, and TCRdb kept only the in-frame ones, dropping some. This sample yields some 19,000 clones, of which approximately 50% are seen a single time; roughly 0.4% belongs to the top ten. Source material: stem cell memory CD4+ T cells from blood. These TCRs come from a man between 18 and 29 years old in good health.

This chain links TRBV7-2 with TRBJ2-7; 11 nucleotides align to TRBD1. Losses at the gene ends were 4 bases for V and 2 bases for J; bases not matched to a gene: 10. This CDR3 contains 17 residues. CDR1 is SGHTA, CDR2 FQGNSA, per germline. The CDR3 here is CASSYELPGQGAYEQYF. The CDR3 DNA is TGTGCCAGCAGCTACGAGTTACCGGGACAGGGGGCCTACGAGCAGTACTTC.

This chain links TRBV19 with TRBJ2-7; the match to TRBD1 covers 12 bases. Per germline, CDR1 LNHDA and CDR2 SQIVND (reference sequence). This CDR3 has 16 residues. Losses at the gene ends were 5 bases for V and 6 bases for J; bases not matched to a gene: 11. The CDR3, as DNA: TGTGCCAGTAGTTCCCACCCGGGACAGGGGGCGACCGAGCAGTACTTC. Amino acid sequence: CASSSHPGQGATEQYF.

This clone showed up just a few times. The gene calls are TRBV5-1 and TRBJ2-5, with 8 bases that match TRBD2. The trim removed 7 bases at V and 1 base at J, leaving 9 bases unmatched. CDR1 is SGHRS, CDR2 YFSETQ, per germline. The CDR3 runs to 15 residues. The CDR3: CASSTAGGPQETQYF. The CDR3 region has the DNA TGCGCCAGCTCAACCGCGGGAGGTCCCCAAGAGACCCAGTACTTC.

The chain uses TRBV28 and TRBJ2-7, with D tentatively TRBD2 (5 bases). This CDR3 has 15 amino acids. Trimming shortened V by 6 bases and J by 2 bases, and 17 bases separated the two germline ends. The germline V gene encodes CDR1 MDHEN and CDR2 SYDVKM. The CDR3 spells CASSRRLQRAYEQYF. CDR3 sequence (DNA): TGTGCCAGCAGCCGCCGGTTGCAGAGGGCCTACGAGCAGTACTTC.

The chain has TRBV19 and TRBJ2-1; 9 bases are a match to TRBD2. Germline V gene sequence: CDR1 LNHDA, CDR2 SQIVND (reference sequence). With 9 bases clipped from V and 5 bases from J, the junction kept 17 bases outside the gene matches. The CDR3 contains 17 residues. DNA for the CDR3: TGTGCCAGACTGAAAGACTCCGGGACTAGCAGGGACAATGAGCAGTTCTTC. It yields the protein CARLKDSGTSRDNEQFF.

Note on this clone: The germline gene is not matched at one end of the junction; a read error may be the cause. DNA for the CDR3: TGTGCCAGCAGCCTAGCGGGGGCCGGGACTGAAGCTTTCTTT. This gives the protein CASSLAGAGTEAFF. The chain joins TRBV7-2 to TRBJ1-1, with a possible D match to TRBD1 (6 bases). CDR1 SGHTA and CDR2 FQGNSA come from the germline V gene. This CDR3 spans 14 amino acids.

DNA for the CDR3: TGTGCCAGCTCACCACCGACAGGACAGGGGGAAGCTTTCTTT. Translated, it gives CASSPPTGQGEAFF. The chain uses TRBV18 and TRBJ1-1, with TRBD1 matching 9 bases. This CDR3 has 14 residues. CDR1 is KGHSH, CDR2 LQKENI, per germline. V lost 0 bases, J lost 8 bases, and 4 bases stayed unmatched.

The chain carries TRBV5-1 and TRBJ1-1; D is unresolved. There are 13 residues in the CDR3. The germline V gene has CDR1 SGHRS and CDR2 YFSETQ. V lost 2 bases, J lost 1 base, and 6 bases lay in between. DNA of the CDR3: TGCGCCAGCAGCTTCGGAGCGAACACTGAAGCTTTCTTT. The encoded protein is CASSFGANTEAFF.

The chain employs TRBV28 and TRBJ2-7; 7 bases map to TRBD2. This CDR3 is 17 amino acids long. The trim removed 3 bases at V and 0 bases at J, leaving 11 bases unmatched. The germline gives CDR1 MDHEN, CDR2 SYDVKM. CDR3 DNA: TGTGCCAGCAGTTTGCCTGGGGGGGATTTAAGCTCCTACGAGCAGTACTTC. Its translation: CASSLPGGDLSSYEQYF.

This clone was seen more than once but under ten times. The V call is TRBV28, the J call TRBJ1-2; D is uncertain. Trimming took off 4 bases at V and 8 bases at J, with 20 bases between the two ends. Looked up from germline, CDR1 is MDHEN and CDR2 is SYDVKM. This CDR3 spans 15 amino acids. This chain's CDR3 is CASSSSTREWLGYTF. CDR3 in DNA: TGTGCCAGCAGTTCCTCAACTCGTGAATGGTTGGGCTACACCTTC.

The chain has TRBV19 and TRBJ1-2; D may be TRBD1 (5 bases). The CDR3 runs 15 residues. V was cut by 3 bases and J by 7 bases, with 18 bases left in between. From germline, CDR1 is LNHDA and CDR2 SQIVND (reference sequence). The CDR3 DNA is TGTGCCAGTAGTATCCTCACGCCAGGGCGAAGTGGCTACACCTTC. Amino acid sequence: CASSILTPGRSGYTF.

This sequence joins TRBV7-7 and TRBJ2-5; 10 positions match TRBD2. V was pared by 2 bases and J by 1 base, with 7 bases of the junction left unmatched. Germline loops: CDR1 SSHAT, CDR2 FNYEAQ (reference sequence). The CDR3 runs 17 residues. The chain's CDR3 is CASSLRLGLAAQETQYF. Written as DNA, the CDR3 is TGTGCCAGCAGCTTAAGGTTAGGACTAGCGGCCCAAGAGACCCAGTACTTC. Drawing the rest from reference TRBV7-7 and TRBJ2-5, the complete variable domain is GAGVSQSPRYKVTKRGQDVTLRCDPISSHATLYWYQQALGQGPEFLTYFNYEAQPDKSGLPSDRFSAERPEGSISTLTIQRTEQRDSAMYRCASSLRLGLAAQETQYFGPGTRLLVL.

The chain joins TRBV19 to TRBJ2-1; D may be TRBD2 (5 bases). The CDR3 is made up of 17 amino acids. In germline, CDR1 is LNHDA, CDR2 SQIVND (reference sequence). Trimming left V 3 bases short and J 4 bases short, with 19 bases between. The CDR3 DNA reads as TGTGCCAGTAGTATCGGTGATAGAGGGTGGAGGTACAATGAGCAGTTCTTC. Translating it yields CASSIGDRGWRYNEQFF.

This clone turned up a few times. V usage is TRBV5-4 and J usage is TRBJ2-1; 7 bases are a match to TRBD2. The CDR3 extends over 15 amino acids. Germline assignment: CDR1 SGHNT and CDR2 YYREEE (reference sequence). V shed 2 bases, J shed 5 bases, and the junction held 7 bases outside the gene matches. This chain's CDR3 is CASSFGGSVDNEQFF. The CDR3 DNA reads as TGTGCCAGCAGCTTCGGGGGGAGTGTCGACAATGAGCAGTTCTTC.

The chain carries TRBV21-1 and TRBJ2-7; the table's D call, TRBD2, was not checked against the DNA. TRBV21-1 corresponds to a pseudogene. The CDR3 has 15 amino acids. The CDR3 DNA reads as TGTGCCAGCAGCAAATGCGGCGGGAGGGCAGGGGAGCAGTACTTC. It specifies CASSKCGGRAGEQYF.

The chain couples TRBV21-1 to TRBJ2-1; TRBD1 reflects the table's D call only, with no check against the DNA. TRBV21-1 is noted as a pseudogene. The CDR3 contains 22 residues. The CDR3 loop reads CASSLRRPVARTPLGYYNEQFF. The DNA for the CDR3 is TGTGCCAGCAGCCTAAGACGCCCGGTAGCACGGACACCGCTGGGATACTACAATGAGCAGTTCTTC.

This clone was seen a few times. This chain connects TRBV19 to TRBJ2-3; 11 positions match TRBD2. Germline lookup yields CDR1 LNHDA and CDR2 SQIVND (reference sequence). After removal of 5 bases from V and 6 bases from J, the junction contained 4 bases not matched to a gene. This CDR3 contains 14 residues. The CDR3 region has the DNA TGTGCCAGTAGTCTTAGCGGGAGGGTCGATACGCAGTATTTT. As protein: CASSLSGRVDTQYF.

J is TRBJ2-7 and V is TRBV19; 9 bases are shared with TRBD1. With 7 bases clipped from V and 4 bases from J, the junction kept 8 bases outside the gene matches. This CDR3 contains 14 residues. The germline CDR1 and CDR2 sequences are LNHDA and SQIVND (reference sequence). CDR3 region: CASKSRDRAYEQYF. The CDR3 coding sequence is TGTGCCAGTAAGAGCCGGGACAGGGCTTACGAGCAGTACTTC.

The chain uses TRBV19 and TRBJ1-5; possibly TRBD1 for D (6 bases). V was shortened by 4 bases and J by 7 bases, with 14 bases between the two germline ends. CDR1 is LNHDA, CDR2 SQIVND, per germline (reference sequence). This CDR3 has 14 amino acids. This CDR3 reads CASSTTGMGQPQHF. The CDR3 DNA reads TGTGCCAGTAGTACGACAGGAATGGGACAGCCCCAGCATTTT.

The genes are TRBV29-1 and TRBJ2-1; weak D call: TRBD2 (6 bases). The V gene's germline CDR1 is SQVTM and CDR2 ANQGSEA. The V end was cut by 7 bases, the J end by 2 bases, with 18 bases between. The CDR3 length is 15 residues. The DNA for the CDR3 is TGCAGCGAGATTTGGGGGGAGTGGGCCTACAATGAGCAGTTCTTC. Its translation: CSEIWGEWAYNEQFF.

The chain links TRBV20-1 to TRBJ1-1; 7 nucleotides align to TRBD1. The V gene end was trimmed by 4 bases and the J gene end by 5 bases; junction bases not matched to a gene: 1. The CDR3 spans 11 residues. Per germline, CDR1 DFQATT and CDR2 SNEGSKA (reference sequence). The CDR3 sequence is CSAKQGTEAFF. Written as DNA, the CDR3 is TGCAGTGCTAAACAGGGGACTGAAGCTTTCTTT.

The genes are TRBV28 and TRBJ1-1, with TRBD1 matching 7 bases. The CDR3 length is 15 residues. Germline CDR1 and CDR2: MDHEN and SYDVKM. With V trimmed by 3 bases and J by 1 base, 5 bases remained unmatched. CDR3 sequence (DNA): TGTGCCAGCAGTTTCATGACAGGGAGGAACACTGAAGCTTTCTTT. Protein: CASSFMTGRNTEAFF.

This chain uses TRBV30 with TRBJ2-2; 8 positions match TRBD1. Trimming took 0 bases from V and 4 from J; bases not matched to a gene: 13. The CDR3 is 18 amino acids. Germline V gene sequence: CDR1 GTSNPN, CDR2 SVGIG (reference sequence). The CDR3 loop reads CAWSVLQGVRRGTGELFF. The CDR3 DNA reads as TGTGCCTGGAGTGTCTTACAGGGGGTTCGACGGGGCACCGGGGAGCTGTTTTTT. Looking up the rest from reference TRBV30 and TRBJ2-2 gives the full variable domain: SQTIHQWPATLVQPVGSPLSLECTVEGTSNPNLYWYRQAAGRGLQLLFYSVGIGQISSEVPQNLSASRPQDRQFILSSKKLLLSDSGFYLCAWSVLQGVRRGTGELFFGEGSRLTVL.

This chain connects TRBV6-5 to TRBJ1-1; 8 bases are a match to TRBD1. Germline V lookup: CDR1 MNHEY, CDR2 SVGAGI. The junction had 7 bases not matched to a gene; V was cut back by 2 bases and J by 5 bases. The CDR3 sequence is 15 residues long. DNA for the CDR3: TGTGCCAGCAGTTACCCTGGACAGGGAGGTACTGAAGCTTTCTTT. Translation: CASSYPGQGGTEAFF.

In this sample, this clone turned up a few times. The chain combines TRBV29-1 with TRBJ2-6; D call uncertain. The germline CDR1 and CDR2 sequences are SQVTM and ANQGSEA. Trimming shortened V by 3 bases and J by 0 bases, and 6 bases separated the two germline ends. This CDR3 region has 14 residues. The CDR3 sequence: CSVDSFSGANVLTF. The CDR3 coding sequence is TGCAGCGTTGACAGTTTCTCTGGGGCCAACGTCCTGACTTTC. Full variable domain (remainder filled in from reference TRBV29-1 and TRBJ2-6): SAVISQKPSRDICQRGTSLTIQCQVDSQVTMMFWYRQQPGQSLTLIATANQGSEATYESGFVIDKFPISRPNLTFSTLTVSNMSPEDSSIYLCSVDSFSGANVLTFGAGSRLTVL.

The chain combines TRBV6-6 with TRBJ2-1; TRBD2 is a possible D gene (6 bases). Germline V lookup: CDR1 MNHNY, CDR2 SVGAGI (reference sequence). V was clipped by 6 bases and J by 10 bases, with 16 bases between them. CDR3 size: 13 residues. CDR3 sequence reads: CASSREIYVEQFF. CDR3 DNA: TGTGCCAGCAGCCGGGAGATTTATGTCGAGCAGTTCTTC.

Only a few counts were recorded for this clone. The gene calls are TRBV6-6 and TRBJ2-3; 8 nucleotides agree with TRBD1. Per the germline V gene, CDR1 is MNHNY and CDR2 is SVGAGI (reference sequence). The CDR3 covers 15 residues. The V gene end was trimmed by 6 bases and the J gene end by 7 bases; junction bases not matched to a gene: 12. In DNA, the CDR3 is TGTGCCAGCAGACCGATATGGACAGGGAAGAATACGCAGTATTTT. Residues: CASRPIWTGKNTQYF.

The chain has TRBV27 and TRBJ2-6; 8 bases line up with TRBD1. Germline V gene sequence: CDR1 MNHEY, CDR2 SMNVEV (reference sequence). The CDR3 spans 17 residues. With 5 bases clipped from V and 2 bases from J, the junction kept 8 bases outside the gene matches. The CDR3 loop reads CASSRAAGGTGANVLTF. CDR3 in DNA: TGTGCCAGCAGTCGGGCCGCAGGGGGCACTGGGGCCAACGTCCTGACTTTC.

The rearrangement links TRBV30 to TRBJ1-5; TRBD1 matches 7 bases. V dropped 2 bases and J dropped 6; count of bases not matched to a gene: 7. The length of the CDR3 is 14 residues. Germline assignment: CDR1 GTSNPN and CDR2 SVGIG (reference sequence). CDR3 coding DNA: TGTGCCTGGAGTACGATGACAGGGCTTCAGCCCCAGCATTTT. Amino acids: CAWSTMTGLQPQHF.

This chain links TRBV27 with TRBJ2-1; 8 positions match TRBD1. V was pared by 2 bases and J by 2 bases, with 8 bases of the junction left unmatched. There are 17 residues in the CDR3. Per the germline V gene, CDR1 is MNHEY and CDR2 is SMNVEV (reference sequence). The CDR3 is CASSLIQGASTYNEQFF. CDR3 nucleotides: TGTGCCAGCAGTTTAATTCAGGGGGCTAGTACCTACAATGAGCAGTTCTTC.